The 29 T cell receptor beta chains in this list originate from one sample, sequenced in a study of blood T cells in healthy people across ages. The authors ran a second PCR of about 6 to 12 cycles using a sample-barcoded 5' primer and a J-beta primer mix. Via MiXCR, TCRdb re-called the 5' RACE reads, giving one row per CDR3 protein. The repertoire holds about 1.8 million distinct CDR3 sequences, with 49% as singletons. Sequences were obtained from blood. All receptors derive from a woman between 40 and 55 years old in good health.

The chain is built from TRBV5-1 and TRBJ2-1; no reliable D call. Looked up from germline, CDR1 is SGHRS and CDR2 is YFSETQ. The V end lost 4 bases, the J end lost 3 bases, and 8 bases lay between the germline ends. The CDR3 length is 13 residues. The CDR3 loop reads CASSAPFYNEQFF. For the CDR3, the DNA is TGCGCCAGCAGCGCCCCGTTCTACAATGAGCAGTTCTTC.

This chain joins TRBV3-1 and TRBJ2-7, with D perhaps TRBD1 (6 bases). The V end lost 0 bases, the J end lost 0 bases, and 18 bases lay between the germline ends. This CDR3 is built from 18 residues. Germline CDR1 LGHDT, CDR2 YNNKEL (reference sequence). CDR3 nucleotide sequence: TGTGCCAGCAGCCAAGACGTCAGAGACAGGAGAAACTCCTACGAGCAGTACTTC. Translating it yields CASSQDVRDRRNSYEQYF.

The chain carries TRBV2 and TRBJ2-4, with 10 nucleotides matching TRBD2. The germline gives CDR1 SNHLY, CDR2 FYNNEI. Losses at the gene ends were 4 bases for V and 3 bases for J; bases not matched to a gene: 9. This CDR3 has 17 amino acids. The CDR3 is CASSGERGGLSKNIQYF. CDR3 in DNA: TGTGCCAGCAGTGGCGAGCGGGGGGGCCTTAGCAAAAACATTCAGTACTTC. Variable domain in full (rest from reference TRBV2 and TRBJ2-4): EPEVTQTPSHQVTQMGQEVILRCVPISNHLYFYWYRQILGQKVEFLVSFYNNEISEKSEIFDDQFSVERPDGSNFTLKIRSTKLEDSAMYFCASSGERGGLSKNIQYFGAGTRLSVL.

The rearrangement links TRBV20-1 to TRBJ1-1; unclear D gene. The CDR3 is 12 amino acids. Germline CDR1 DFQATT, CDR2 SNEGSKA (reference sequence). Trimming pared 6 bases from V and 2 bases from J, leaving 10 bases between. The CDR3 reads CSAPRSNTEAFF. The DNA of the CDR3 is TGCAGTGCCCCGAGAAGTAACACTGAAGCTTTCTTT.

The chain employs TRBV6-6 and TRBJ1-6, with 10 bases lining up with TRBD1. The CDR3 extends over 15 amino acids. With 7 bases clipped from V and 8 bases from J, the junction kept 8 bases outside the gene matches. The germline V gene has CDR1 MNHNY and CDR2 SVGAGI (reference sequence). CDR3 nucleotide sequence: TGTGCCAGCAATGATCCCGGACAGGGGGATTCACCCCTCCACTTT. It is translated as CASNDPGQGDSPLHF.

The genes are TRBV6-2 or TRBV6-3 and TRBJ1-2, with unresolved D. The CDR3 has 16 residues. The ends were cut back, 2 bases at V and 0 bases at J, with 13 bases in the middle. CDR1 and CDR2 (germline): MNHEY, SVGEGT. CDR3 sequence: CASSYNSCRTNYGYTF. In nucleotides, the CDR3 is TGTGCCAGCAGTTACAACTCTTGTAGGACTAACTATGGCTACACCTTC.

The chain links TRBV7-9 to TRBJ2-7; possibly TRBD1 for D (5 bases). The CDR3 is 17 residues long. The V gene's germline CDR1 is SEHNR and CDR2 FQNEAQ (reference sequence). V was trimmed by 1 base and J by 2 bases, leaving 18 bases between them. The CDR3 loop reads CASSLELGRDVAYEQYF. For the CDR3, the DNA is TGTGCCAGCAGCTTAGAGTTGGGCAGGGATGTCGCCTACGAGCAGTACTTC.

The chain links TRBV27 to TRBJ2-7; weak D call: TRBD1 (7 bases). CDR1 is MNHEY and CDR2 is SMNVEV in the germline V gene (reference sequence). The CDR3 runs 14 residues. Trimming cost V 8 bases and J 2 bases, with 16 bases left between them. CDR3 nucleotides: TGTGCCAGCTATAGACAGGGAGGACCCTACGAGCAGTACTTC. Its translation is CASYRQGGPYEQYF.

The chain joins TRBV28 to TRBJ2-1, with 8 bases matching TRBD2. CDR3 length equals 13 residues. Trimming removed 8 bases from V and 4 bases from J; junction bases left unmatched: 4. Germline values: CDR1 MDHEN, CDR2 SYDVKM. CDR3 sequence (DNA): TGTGCCAGCGCGGGGGGTCCTTACAATGAGCAGTTCTTC. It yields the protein CASAGGPYNEQFF.

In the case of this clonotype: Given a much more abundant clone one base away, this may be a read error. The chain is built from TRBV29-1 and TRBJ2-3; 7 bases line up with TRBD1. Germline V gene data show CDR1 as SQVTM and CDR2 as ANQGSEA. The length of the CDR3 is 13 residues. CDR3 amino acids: CSVAGQYTGTQYF. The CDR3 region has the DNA TGCAGCGTTGCGGGACAGTACACAGGTACGCAGTATTTT.

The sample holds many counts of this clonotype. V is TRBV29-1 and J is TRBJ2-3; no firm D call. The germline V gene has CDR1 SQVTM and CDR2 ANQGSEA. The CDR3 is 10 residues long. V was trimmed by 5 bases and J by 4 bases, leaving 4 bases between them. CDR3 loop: CSVFSDTQYF. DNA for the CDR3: TGCAGCGTTTTTTCAGATACGCAGTATTTT.

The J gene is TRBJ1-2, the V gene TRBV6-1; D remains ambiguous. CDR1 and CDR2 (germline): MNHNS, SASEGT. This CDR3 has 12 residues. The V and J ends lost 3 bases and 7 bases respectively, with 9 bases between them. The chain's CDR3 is CASSDFGPGYTF. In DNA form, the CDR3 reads TGTGCCAGCAGTGACTTCGGGCCTGGCTACACCTTC.

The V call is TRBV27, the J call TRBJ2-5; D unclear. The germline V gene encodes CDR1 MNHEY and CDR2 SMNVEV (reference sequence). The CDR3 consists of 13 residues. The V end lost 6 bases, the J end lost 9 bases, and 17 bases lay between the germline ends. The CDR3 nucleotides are TGTGCCAGCAGCCCGGTGGCATCGTGGTCCCAGTACTTC. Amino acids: CASSPVASWSQYF.

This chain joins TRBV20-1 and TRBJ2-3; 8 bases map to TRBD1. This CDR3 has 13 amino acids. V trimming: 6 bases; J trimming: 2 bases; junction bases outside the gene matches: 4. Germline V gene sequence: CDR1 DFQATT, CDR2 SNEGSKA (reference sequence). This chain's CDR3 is CSAGDRNTDTQYF. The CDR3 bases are TGCAGTGCGGGGGACAGGAACACAGATACGCAGTATTTT.

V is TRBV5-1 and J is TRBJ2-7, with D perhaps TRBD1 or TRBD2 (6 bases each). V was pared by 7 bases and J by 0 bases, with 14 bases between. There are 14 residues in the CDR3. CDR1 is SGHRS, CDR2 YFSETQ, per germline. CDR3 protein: CASCEGGSSYEQYF. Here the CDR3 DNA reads TGCGCCAGCTGCGAAGGGGGGAGCTCCTACGAGCAGTACTTC.

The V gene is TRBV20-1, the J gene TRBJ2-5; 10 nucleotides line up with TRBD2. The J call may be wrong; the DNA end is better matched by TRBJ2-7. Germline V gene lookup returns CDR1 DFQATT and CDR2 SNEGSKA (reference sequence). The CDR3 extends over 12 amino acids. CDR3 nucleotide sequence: TGCAGTGGTAGCGGGAGGAGGAACGAGCAGTACTTC. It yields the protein CSGSGRRNEQYF.

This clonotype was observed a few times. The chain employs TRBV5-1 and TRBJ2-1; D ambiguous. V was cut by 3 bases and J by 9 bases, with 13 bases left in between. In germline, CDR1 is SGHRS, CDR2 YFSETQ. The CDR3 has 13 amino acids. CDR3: CASSSGQYGEQFF. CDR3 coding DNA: TGCGCCAGCAGCTCCGGCCAATACGGTGAGCAGTTCTTC.

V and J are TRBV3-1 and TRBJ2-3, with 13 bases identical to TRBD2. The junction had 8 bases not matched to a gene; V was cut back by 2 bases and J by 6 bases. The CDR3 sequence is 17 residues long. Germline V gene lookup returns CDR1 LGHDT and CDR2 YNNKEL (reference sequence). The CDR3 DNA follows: TGTGCCAGCAGCCAAATTTCGGGACTAGCGGGGCGCGATACGCAGTATTTT. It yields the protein CASSQISGLAGRDTQYF.

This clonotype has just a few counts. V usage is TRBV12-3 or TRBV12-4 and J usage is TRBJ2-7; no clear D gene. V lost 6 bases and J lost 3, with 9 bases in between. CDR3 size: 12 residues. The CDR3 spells CASSFASYEQYF. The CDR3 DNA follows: TGTGCCAGCAGCTTTGCGAGCTACGAGCAGTACTTC.

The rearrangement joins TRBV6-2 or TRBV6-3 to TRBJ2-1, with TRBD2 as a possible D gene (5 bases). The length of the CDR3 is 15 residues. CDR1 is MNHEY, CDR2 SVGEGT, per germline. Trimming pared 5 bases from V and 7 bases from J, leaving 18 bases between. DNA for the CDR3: TGTGCCAGCAGTCCCGCCCCCCGGGGTGGGAATGAGCAGTTCTTC. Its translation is CASSPAPRGGNEQFF.

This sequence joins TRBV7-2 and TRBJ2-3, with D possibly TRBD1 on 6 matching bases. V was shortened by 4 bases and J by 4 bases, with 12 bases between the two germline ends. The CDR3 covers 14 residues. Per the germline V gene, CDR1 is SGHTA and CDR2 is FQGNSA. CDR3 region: CASSSYRVSDTQYF. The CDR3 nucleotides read TGTGCCAGCAGCTCCTACAGGGTTTCAGATACGCAGTATTTT.

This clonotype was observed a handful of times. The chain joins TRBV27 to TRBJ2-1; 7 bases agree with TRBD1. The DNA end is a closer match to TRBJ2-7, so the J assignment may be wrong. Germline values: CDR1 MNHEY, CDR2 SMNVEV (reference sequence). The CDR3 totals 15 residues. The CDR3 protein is CASSQGQVSYNEQYF. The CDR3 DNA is TGTGCCAGCAGTCAAGGACAGGTCTCCTACAATGAGCAGTACTTC.

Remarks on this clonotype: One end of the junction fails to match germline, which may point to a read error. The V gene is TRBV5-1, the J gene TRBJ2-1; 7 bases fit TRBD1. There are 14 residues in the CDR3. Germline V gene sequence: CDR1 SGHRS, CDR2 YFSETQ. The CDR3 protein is CASSLDRVYDEQFF. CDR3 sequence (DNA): TGCGCCAGCAGCTTAGACAGGGTCTACGATGAGCAGTTCTTC.

The CDR3 spells CASSSNRGRNNEQFF. The CDR3, as DNA: TGTGCCAGCAGCTCAAACAGGGGGCGAAACAATGAGCAGTTCTTC. V gene TRBV12-3 or TRBV12-4 combines with J gene TRBJ2-1, with 9 nucleotides matching TRBD1. V was pared by 6 bases and J by 5 bases, with 8 bases of the junction left unmatched. This CDR3 has 15 residues.

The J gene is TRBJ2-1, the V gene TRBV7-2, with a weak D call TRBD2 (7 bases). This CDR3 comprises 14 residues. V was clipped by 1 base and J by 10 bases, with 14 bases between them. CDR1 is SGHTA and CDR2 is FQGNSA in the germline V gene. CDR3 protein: CASSLELTGGEQFF. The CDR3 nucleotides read TGTGCCAGCAGCTTAGAACTTACGGGGGGCGAGCAGTTCTTC.

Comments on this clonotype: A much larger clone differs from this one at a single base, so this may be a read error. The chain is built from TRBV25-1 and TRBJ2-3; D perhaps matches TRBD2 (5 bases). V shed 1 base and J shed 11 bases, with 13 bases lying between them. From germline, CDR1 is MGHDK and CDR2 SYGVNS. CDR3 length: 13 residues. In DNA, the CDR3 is TGTGCCAGCAGTGAATCTGGGAGATATATGCAGTATTTT. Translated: CASSESGRYMQYF.

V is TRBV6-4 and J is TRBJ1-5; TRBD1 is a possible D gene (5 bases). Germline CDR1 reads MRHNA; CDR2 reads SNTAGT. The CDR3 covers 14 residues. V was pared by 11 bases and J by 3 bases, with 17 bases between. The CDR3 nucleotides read TGTGCCCCTGGTGAGGGGTTGGACAATCAGCCCCAGCATTTT. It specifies CAPGEGLDNQPQHF.

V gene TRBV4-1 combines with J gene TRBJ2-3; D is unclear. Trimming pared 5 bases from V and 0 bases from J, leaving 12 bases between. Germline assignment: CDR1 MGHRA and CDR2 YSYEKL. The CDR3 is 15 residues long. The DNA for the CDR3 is TGCGCCAGCAGCAGGGTTCAAACTAGCACAGATACGCAGTATTTT. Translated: CASSRVQTSTDTQYF.

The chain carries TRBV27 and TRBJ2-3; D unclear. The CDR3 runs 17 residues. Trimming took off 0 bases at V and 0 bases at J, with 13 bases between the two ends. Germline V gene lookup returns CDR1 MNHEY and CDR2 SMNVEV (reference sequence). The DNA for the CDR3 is TGTGCCAGCAGTTTATCGGAGACGGTAACTAGCACAGATACGCAGTATTTT. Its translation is CASSLSETVTSTDTQYF.